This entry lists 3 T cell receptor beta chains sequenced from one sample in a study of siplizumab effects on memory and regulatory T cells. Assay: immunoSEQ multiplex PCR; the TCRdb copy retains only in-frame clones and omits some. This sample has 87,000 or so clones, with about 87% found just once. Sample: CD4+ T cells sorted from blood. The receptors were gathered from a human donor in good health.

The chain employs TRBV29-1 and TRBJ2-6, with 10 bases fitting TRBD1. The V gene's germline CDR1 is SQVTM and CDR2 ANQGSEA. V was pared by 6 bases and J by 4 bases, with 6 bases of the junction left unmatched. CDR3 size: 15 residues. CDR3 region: CSVGQGSFGANVLTF. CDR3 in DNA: TGCAGCGTGGGACAGGGGAGTTTCGGGGCCAACGTCCTGACTTTC.

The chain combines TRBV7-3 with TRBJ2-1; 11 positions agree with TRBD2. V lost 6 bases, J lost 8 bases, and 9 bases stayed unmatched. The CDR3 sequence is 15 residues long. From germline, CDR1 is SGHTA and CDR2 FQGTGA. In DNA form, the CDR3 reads TGTGCCAGCAGTCGTAATAGCGGGAGGGCCTATGAGCAGTTCTTC. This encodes CASSRNSGRAYEQFF.

CDR3 sequence (DNA): TGTGCCAGCAGTTCTGCAGCGGGATGGGAGACCCAGTACTTC. Translation gives CASSSAAGWETQYF. The chain carries TRBV28 and TRBJ2-5, with TRBD2 identical over 7 bases. There are 14 residues in the CDR3. The ends lost 4 bases at V and 5 bases at J; junction bases unmatched: 7. In germline, CDR1 is MDHEN, CDR2 SYDVKM.